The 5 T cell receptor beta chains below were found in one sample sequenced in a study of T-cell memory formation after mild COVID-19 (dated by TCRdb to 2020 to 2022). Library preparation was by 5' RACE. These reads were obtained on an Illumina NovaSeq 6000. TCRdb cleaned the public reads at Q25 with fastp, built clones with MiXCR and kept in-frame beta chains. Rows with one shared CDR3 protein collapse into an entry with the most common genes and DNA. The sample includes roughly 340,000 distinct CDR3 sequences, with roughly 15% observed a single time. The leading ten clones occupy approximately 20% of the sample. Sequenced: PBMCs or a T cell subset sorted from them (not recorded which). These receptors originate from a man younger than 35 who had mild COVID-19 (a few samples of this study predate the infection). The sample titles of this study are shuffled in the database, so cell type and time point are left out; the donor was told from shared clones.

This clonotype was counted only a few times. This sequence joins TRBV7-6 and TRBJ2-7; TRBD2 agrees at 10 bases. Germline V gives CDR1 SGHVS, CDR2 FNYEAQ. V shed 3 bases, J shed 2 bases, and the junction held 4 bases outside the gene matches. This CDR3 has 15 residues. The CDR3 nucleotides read TGTGCCAGCAGCTTTAGTAGCGGGGGGACCTACGAGCAGTACTTC. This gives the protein CASSFSSGGTYEQYF.

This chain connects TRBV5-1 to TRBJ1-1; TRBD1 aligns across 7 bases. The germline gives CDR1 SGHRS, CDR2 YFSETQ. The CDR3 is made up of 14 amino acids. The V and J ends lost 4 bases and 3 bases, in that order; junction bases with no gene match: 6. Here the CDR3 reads CASSHRTGDTEAFF. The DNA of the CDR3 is TGCGCCAGCAGCCACAGGACAGGTGACACTGAAGCTTTCTTT.

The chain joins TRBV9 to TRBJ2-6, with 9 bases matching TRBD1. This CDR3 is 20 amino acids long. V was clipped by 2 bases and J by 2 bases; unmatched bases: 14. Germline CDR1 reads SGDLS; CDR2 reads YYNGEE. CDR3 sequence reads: CASSVGRGWTGVAGANVLTF. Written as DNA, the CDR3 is TGTGCCAGCAGCGTGGGGAGGGGTTGGACAGGGGTGGCTGGGGCCAACGTCCTGACTTTC.

The DNA for the CDR3 is TGTGCCACCGTGGAGGGGAGCGATGAAAAACTGTTTTTT. It specifies CATVEGSDEKLFF. This chain joins TRBV2 and TRBJ1-4; TRBD1 is a possible D gene (5 bases). V was pared by 10 bases and J by 6 bases, with 15 bases between. The germline V gene has CDR1 SNHLY and CDR2 FYNNEI. The CDR3 has 13 residues.

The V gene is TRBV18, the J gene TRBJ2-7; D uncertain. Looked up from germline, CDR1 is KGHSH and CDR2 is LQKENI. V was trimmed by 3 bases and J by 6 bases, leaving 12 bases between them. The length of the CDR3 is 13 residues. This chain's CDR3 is CASSPRPISEQYV. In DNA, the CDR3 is TGTGCCAGCTCACCCCGACCGATAAGCGAGCAGTACGTC.